What follows are 24 T cell receptor beta chains derived from one specimen sequenced in a study of T cell repertoires in cytomegalovirus infection (dated by TCRdb to between 2019 and 2020). The instrument was an Illumina HiSeq 1500. The raw public reads went through TCRdb reprocessing: fastp at Q25, MiXCR clone calling, in-frame beta chains kept. Identical CDR3 protein sequences are pooled into one entry, listed with their most common genes and DNA. This sample is represented by 300,000 to 400,000 distinct CDR3 sequences; 15% to 20% of them were singletons. Roughly 9% of the sample is held by the ten biggest clonotypes. Sequencing used PBMCs. Every receptor here comes from a human donor in good health (CMV status not recorded). Some clones in this sample may be carry-over from other donors' samples.

This clonotype was seen ten or more times. The chain has TRBV7-8 and TRBJ2-7; 8 bases align to TRBD1. The germline CDR1 and CDR2 sequences are SGHVS and FQNEAQ. The CDR3 sequence is 17 residues long. After removal of 5 bases from V and 1 base from J, the junction contained 13 bases not matched to a gene. CDR3: CASSPRSPQGASYEQYF. CDR3 DNA sequence: TGTGCCAGCAGCCCGCGATCCCCCCAGGGGGCATCCTACGAGCAGTACTTC. Combining the CDR3 with reference TRBV7-8 and TRBJ2-7 gives the whole variable domain GAGVSQSPRYKVAKRGQDVALRCDPISGHVSLFWYQQALGQGPEFLTYFQNEAQLDKSGLPSDRFFAERPEGSVSTLKIQRTQQEDSAVYLCASSPRSPQGASYEQYFGPGTRLTVT.

This clonotype came up a few times. The chain links TRBV12-5 to TRBJ2-7, with 11 bases identical to TRBD1. The CDR3 spans 15 residues. Germline V gene lookup returns CDR1 LGHNT and CDR2 FRNRAP. J lost 2 bases, V lost 5 bases, and 5 bases had no gene match. CDR3 sequence reads: CASGPRGQGAYEQYF. The CDR3 DNA reads as TGTGCTAGTGGTCCCAGGGGACAGGGGGCCTACGAGCAGTACTTC.

This clonotype was seen more than once but under ten times. The chain combines TRBV20-1 with TRBJ2-1; 8 nucleotides agree with TRBD2. The CDR3 runs 14 residues. Germline V gene data show CDR1 as DFQATT and CDR2 as SNEGSKA (reference sequence). V dropped 5 bases and J dropped 7; count of bases not matched to a gene: 10. The CDR3 nucleotides are TGCAGTGCTGCCGACCCCGCGGGGGGTAATGAGCAGTTCTTC. This translates into CSAADPAGGNEQFF.

Points on this clonotype: A much larger clone lies a single base off, so this may be a read error. This chain uses TRBV7-2 with TRBJ1-5; 10 bases agree with TRBD1. CDR1 and CDR2 from the germline V gene are SGHTA and FQGNSA. The CDR3 has 14 amino acids. CDR3 protein: CVSSSDRGYQPQHF. CDR3 in DNA: TGTGTCAGCAGCTCGGACAGGGGGTATCAGCCCCAGCATTTT.

This clonotype was seen a handful of times. The chain joins TRBV7-8 to TRBJ2-7; TRBD1 matches at 7 bases. This CDR3 spans 17 amino acids. Germline V gene sequence: CDR1 SGHVS, CDR2 FQNEAQ. V lost 0 bases, J lost 0 bases, and 8 bases stayed unmatched. As DNA, the CDR3 is TGTGCCAGCAGCTTAGCGGGTTCGGACAGGAGCTCCTACGAGCAGTACTTC. Amino acid sequence: CASSLAGSDRSSYEQYF.

Many counts were recorded for this clonotype. V usage is TRBV6-2 or TRBV6-3 and J usage is TRBJ1-2, with no clear D. The V end was cut by 6 bases, the J end by 8 bases, with 10 bases between. The V gene's germline CDR1 is MNHEY and CDR2 SVGEGT. The CDR3 is 11 amino acids. The CDR3 region has the DNA TGTGCCAGCAGCCAACCTGGAGGCTACACCTTC. It is translated as CASSQPGGYTF.

This clonotype was detected ten times or more. This chain uses TRBV4-2 with TRBJ1-5; D unclear. The V end lost 0 bases, the J end lost 6 bases, and 9 bases lay between the germline ends. This CDR3 is built from 14 residues. CDR1 is LGHNA and CDR2 is YNFKEQ in the germline V gene. CDR3 DNA sequence: TGTGCCAGCAGCCAAGATCGCGGTACTCAGCCCCAGCATTTT. It specifies CASSQDRGTQPQHF.

This clonotype has just a few counts. The chain couples TRBV6-5 to TRBJ2-7; perhaps TRBD2 as D (5 bases). This CDR3 spans 16 amino acids. V was trimmed by 5 bases and J by 7 bases, leaving 24 bases between them. The germline V gene encodes CDR1 MNHEY and CDR2 SVGAGI. CDR3 region: CASSPQRAQGPLEQYF. The CDR3 DNA is TGTGCCAGCAGTCCTCAGAGGGCTCAAGGTCCTCTTGAGCAGTACTTC.

This clonotype was seen only a few times. J is TRBJ1-1 and V is TRBV6-6, with 7 bases that match TRBD1. This CDR3 region has 16 residues. The V segment lost 0 bases and the J segment 2 bases; nucleotides outside the gene matches: 6. CDR1 MNHNY and CDR2 SVGAGI come from the germline V gene (reference sequence). Here the CDR3 DNA reads TGTGCCAGCAGTTACTCTTTAAGAGGGGGCAACACTGAAGCTTTCTTT. The encoded protein is CASSYSLRGGNTEAFF.

The V gene is TRBV19, the J gene TRBJ2-3, with D possibly being TRBD1 (5 bases). Per the germline V gene, CDR1 is LNHDA and CDR2 is SQIVND (reference sequence). This CDR3 spans 15 amino acids. Trimming took off 1 base at V and 10 bases at J, with 18 bases between the two ends. This chain's CDR3 is CASSIGQYRGEAQYF. Written as DNA, the CDR3 is TGTGCCAGTAGTATAGGACAGTACCGCGGCGAAGCGCAGTATTTT.

V usage is TRBV12-3 or TRBV12-4 and J usage is TRBJ1-5, with D hard to call. CDR3 length: 13 amino acids. Trimming stripped 6 bases from V and 0 bases from J, with 6 bases between. CDR3 in amino acids: CASSTSSNQPQHF. The CDR3 nucleotides are TGTGCCAGCAGCACATCTAGCAATCAGCCCCAGCATTTT.

This clonotype has just a few counts. This chain uses TRBV7-9 with TRBJ1-1; TRBD1 agrees at 8 bases. Germline V lookup: CDR1 SEHNR, CDR2 FQNEAQ (reference sequence). With V trimmed by 3 bases and J by 2 bases, 5 bases remained unmatched. This CDR3 has 15 amino acids. CDR3 sequence reads: CASSLRQGTNTEAFF. In DNA form, the CDR3 reads TGTGCCAGCAGCTTGAGACAGGGGACAAACACTGAAGCTTTCTTT.

There are many counts of this clonotype. The chain couples TRBV4-1 to TRBJ2-1; 12 nucleotides align to TRBD2. V shed 0 bases, J shed 3 bases, and the junction held 6 bases outside the gene matches. The germline CDR1 and CDR2 sequences are MGHRA and YSYEKL. The CDR3 runs 18 residues. The CDR3 loop is CASSQDDQLAGGYNEQFF. The CDR3 DNA is TGCGCCAGCAGCCAAGACGACCAACTAGCGGGGGGCTACAATGAGCAGTTCTTC.

This clonotype came up a few times. The rearrangement links TRBV2 to TRBJ1-1; D is undetermined. V lost 4 bases and J 3 bases, leaving 9 bases between the germline ends. Germline loops: CDR1 SNHLY, CDR2 FYNNEI. The CDR3 is 13 residues long. The CDR3, as DNA: TGTGCCAGCAGTGTAGACCGCTACACTGAAGCTTTCTTT. Protein product: CASSVDRYTEAFF.

There are many counts of this clonotype. The CDR3 coding sequence is TGTGCCAGCAGCTTTGGTGCTGCGGGGCCCTACGAGCAGTACTTC. Encoded protein: CASSFGAAGPYEQYF. The chain links TRBV7-8 to TRBJ2-7; D may be TRBD2 (6 bases). The CDR3 is made up of 15 amino acids. Germline CDR1 reads SGHVS; CDR2 reads FQNEAQ. V lost 3 bases and J 2 bases, leaving 14 bases between the germline ends.

V usage is TRBV5-4 and J usage is TRBJ1-2; 11 bases are a match to TRBD1. This CDR3 has 14 residues. V lost 5 bases to trimming and J lost 6 bases; unmatched junction nucleotides: 6. Germline-derived CDR1 and CDR2 are SGHNT and YYREEE (reference sequence). The CDR3 protein is CASRRTGGRDGYTF. In DNA, the CDR3 is TGTGCCAGCAGGCGGACAGGGGGCAGAGATGGCTACACCTTC.

V usage is TRBV6-6 and J usage is TRBJ1-2; D is ambiguous. The germline V gene has CDR1 MNHNY and CDR2 SVGAGI (reference sequence). V gave up 6 bases and J gave up 8 bases, with 10 bases separating them. The CDR3 contains 11 residues. In DNA, the CDR3 is TGTGCCAGCAGAGATGAGGGCGGCTACACCTTC. Translated: CASRDEGGYTF.

This clonotype appeared many times. The CDR3 loop is CASVVGLALNDYEQYF. CDR3 DNA: TGTGCCAGCGTTGTTGGACTAGCACTAAATGACTACGAGCAGTACTTC. The gene calls are TRBV6-1 and TRBJ2-7, with TRBD2 identical over 8 bases. The CDR3 is 16 residues long. Germline-derived CDR1 and CDR2 are MNHNS and SASEGT. With 8 bases clipped from V and 3 bases from J, the junction kept 15 bases outside the gene matches.

The sample holds many counts of this clonotype. The chain combines TRBV7-6 with TRBJ2-5, with TRBD1 identical over 9 bases. There are 15 residues in the CDR3. V shed 3 bases, J shed 0 bases, and the junction held 2 bases outside the gene matches. In germline, CDR1 is SGHVS, CDR2 FNYEAQ. The CDR3 loop reads CASSLDRGHQETQYF. The CDR3 nucleotides read TGTGCCAGCAGCTTGGACAGGGGCCACCAAGAGACCCAGTACTTC.

This clonotype was counted at least ten times. This chain links TRBV7-6 with TRBJ2-3, with 7 bases identical to TRBD1. Germline values: CDR1 SGHVS, CDR2 FNYEAQ. V lost 11 bases, J lost 2 bases, and 10 bases stayed unmatched. The CDR3 runs to 14 residues. The DNA of the CDR3 is TGTGCCGCGACCGGGACAGATCACACAGATACGCAGTATTTT. Translation gives CAATGTDHTDTQYF.

The V and J genes are TRBV12-3 or TRBV12-4 and TRBJ2-5; 12 positions agree with TRBD2. There are 17 residues in the CDR3. J was trimmed by 1 base and V by 3 bases; bases with no gene match: 6. The CDR3 is CASSFRTSGATQETQYF. CDR3 DNA: TGTGCCAGCAGTTTCCGGACTAGCGGGGCCACCCAAGAGACCCAGTACTTC.

The V gene is TRBV24-1, the J gene TRBJ2-7; 7 bases line up with TRBD1. Losses at the gene ends were 3 bases for V and 1 base for J; bases not matched to a gene: 11. The CDR3 extends over 17 amino acids. Germline CDR1 and CDR2: KGHDR and SFDVKD. This CDR3 reads CATSDEPVTGDSYEQYF. The DNA of the CDR3 is TGTGCCACCAGTGATGAGCCTGTAACAGGGGATTCCTACGAGCAGTACTTC.

There are a few counts of this clonotype. The V gene is TRBV5-1, the J gene TRBJ2-3; TRBD2 matches at 8 bases. The CDR3 length is 15 residues. The J segment lost 2 bases and the V segment lost 0 bases, leaving 2 bases of the junction unmatched. In germline, CDR1 is SGHRS, CDR2 YFSETQ. The CDR3 DNA sequence: TGCGCCAGCAGCTTGGAACTAGCGGACACAGATACGCAGTATTTT. Residues: CASSLELADTDTQYF.

Only a few counts were recorded for this clonotype. The chain is built from TRBV28 and TRBJ1-4, with a possible D match to TRBD1 (5 bases). The CDR3 extends over 15 amino acids. From germline, CDR1 is MDHEN and CDR2 SYDVKM. V was pared by 5 bases and J by 3 bases, with 13 bases between. The CDR3 nucleotides are TGTGCCAGCAGTACATCCGGGACGGCTAATGAAAAACTGTTTTTT. It translates to CASSTSGTANEKLFF.